The subject of this entry is one TCR beta chain. Its antigen is still unknown. The sample is drawn from a study of T cells in localized non-small cell lung cancer. Study-wide results and caveats: In uninvolved adjacent lung, T cell clonality reached its highest value, exceeding tumor. Because only a single region of the tumor was sequenced, heterogeneity remains possible. Turning up in adjacent lung were a median around 60 of the top 100 tumor clones. Higher blood T cell density tracked longer overall survival.

V lost 3 bases and J lost 6, with 15 bases in between. Germline CDR1 is SGHAT and CDR2 is FQNNGV. The CDR3 has 14 amino acids. This table comes from immunoSEQ multiplex PCR, and its TCRdb copy is limited to in-frame clones, with some not included. The table has about 78,000 clones, 84% seen once. The chain couples TRBV11-2 to TRBJ2-7; D possibly corresponds to TRBD2 (6 bases). The material was peripheral blood, obtained before any cancer treatment. This receptor was identified in a man aged 35-69 years with stage I lung adenocarcinoma. CDR3 in amino acids: CASSFLSWRGEQYF. The CDR3 coding sequence is TGTGCCAGCAGCTTTCTTTCTTGGCGGGGCGAGCAGTACTTC. Full variable domain (outside the CDR3, taken from reference TRBV11-2 and TRBJ2-7): EAGVAQSPRYKIIEKRQSVAFWCNPISGHATLYWYQQILGQGPKLLIQFQNNGVVDDSQLPKDRFSAERLKGVDSTLKIQPAKLEDSAVYLCASSFLSWRGEQYFGPGTRLTVT.